This is a list of T cell receptor beta chains from one sample in a study of T cell responses to AZD1222 COVID-19 vaccine. TCRdb's table, derived via immunoSEQ multiplex PCR, lists solely in-frame clones and lacks some. The sample carries 120,000 or so clones, 70% to 90% recorded once. The sample here was peripheral blood, taken on day 0 of AZD1222 vaccination. The receptors shown here come from an adult in good health. The CDR3 runs from the conserved cysteine through the conserved F or W. The order of the fields is clone size, CDR3 length, J gene, V gene, D gene, CDR3 protein, CDR3 DNA. A D gene is named only where the DNA matches it firmly. Size tells how often a clone was seen (once, few, many) or the class of an expanded clone, and some rows leave it out.

.,16,TRBJ1-4,TRBV7-9,.,CASSLGVGQRNEKLFF,TGTGCCAGCAGCTTAGGGGTAGGACAGCGTAATGAAAAACTGTTTTTT
.,16,TRBJ2-1,TRBV5-1,TRBD2,CASSLVAGVVRNEQFF,TGCGCCAGCAGCTTGGTAGCGGGAGTAGTAAGAAATGAGCAGTTCTTC
once,14,TRBJ2-7,TRBV2,TRBD2,CASTAREKRYEQYF,TGTGCCAGCACCGCGCGGGAGAAACGCTACGAGCAGTACTTC
.,15,TRBJ2-7,TRBV9,TRBD1,CASSVGTGWYYEQYF,TGTGCCAGCAGCGTAGGGACAGGGTGGTACTACGAGCAGTACTTC
.,16,TRBJ1-4,TRBV11-2,TRBD1,CASSLETGARGRKLFF,TGTGCCAGCAGCTTGGAAACAGGGGCCCGGGGGCGAAAACTGTTTTTT
.,13,TRBJ2-7,TRBV29-1,.,CSVSSLGRGEQYF,TGCAGCGTTAGTTCTTTGGGGCGGGGCGAGCAGTACTTC
.,15,TRBJ2-7,TRBV11-3,TRBD2,CASSLEAGASYEQYF,TGTGCCAGCAGCTTAGAGGCGGGAGCATCCTACGAGCAGTACTTC
.,14,TRBJ1-5,TRBV2,TRBD1,CASSPDRGYQPQHF,TGTGCCAGCAGTCCTGACAGGGGGTATCAGCCCCAGCATTTT
.,15,TRBJ1-6,TRBV10-3,.,CAIRLSDGINSPLHF,TGTGCCATCAGACTCAGTGATGGGATTAATTCACCCCTCCACTTT
.,17,TRBJ2-3,TRBV11-2,TRBD2,CASSLAYSSGNTDTQYF,TGTGCCAGCAGCTTAGCCTACTCTAGCGGAAACACAGATACGCAGTATTTT
.,19,TRBJ2-1,TRBV13,TRBD2,CASSVGTSGEGLPYNEQFF,TGTGCCAGCAGCGTAGGGACTAGCGGGGAGGGATTACCCTACAATGAGCAGTTCTTC
.,17,TRBJ1-1,TRBV9,.,CASSVGTGFPLNTEAFF,TGTGCCAGCAGCGTGGGTACAGGGTTCCCGCTGAACACTGAAGCTTTCTTT
.,15,TRBJ2-7,TRBV19,TRBD2,CASSIVGGGRGEQYF,TGTGCCAGTAGTATAGTTGGGGGAGGGCGCGGCGAGCAGTACTTC
.,16,TRBJ2-3,TRBV11-2,.,CASSLGTASIGDTQYF,TGTGCCAGCAGCCTCGGGACTGCTTCAATCGGGGATACGCAGTATTTT
.,12,TRBJ2-7,TRBV11-1,.,CASSSYSYEQYF,TGTGCCAGCAGCTCTTACAGCTACGAGCAGTACTTC
few,17,TRBJ2-7,TRBV4-1,TRBD2,CASSQAITRRGTYEQYF,TGCGCCAGCAGCCAAGCCATAACTAGGCGGGGGACCTACGAGCAGTACTTC
once,14,TRBJ2-7,TRBV6-2/TRBV6-3,.,CASSYVVGVYEQYF,TGTGCCAGCAGTTATGTGGTGGGGGTTTACGAGCAGTACTTC
.,15,TRBJ2-7,TRBV27,.,CASSRTHEGLREQYF,TGTGCCAGCAGTCGGACTCACGAAGGCCTTAGGGAGCAGTACTTC
few,15,TRBJ2-7,TRBV11-1,TRBD2,CASSLFGRSSYEQYF,TGTGCCAGCAGCTTATTCGGGAGGAGTAGCTACGAGCAGTACTTC
.,14,TRBJ1-2,TRBV5-5,.,CASSAAHGLYGYTF,TGTGCCAGCAGCGCCGCCCACGGCCTTTATGGCTACACCTTC
.,14,TRBJ1-1,TRBV19,.,CASSEQGVGTEAFF,TGTGCCAGTAGCGAGCAGGGTGTGGGCACTGAAGCTTTCTTT
.,16,TRBJ1-1,TRBV24-1,.,CATSDSQSTPGTEAFF,TGTGCCACCAGTGACTCCCAATCTACCCCGGGAACTGAAGCTTTCTTT
.,15,TRBJ2-7,TRBV5-4,.,CASSQVGVRSYEQYF,TGTGCCAGCAGCCAGGTAGGAGTACGCTCCTACGAGCAGTACTTC
.,12,TRBJ2-1,TRBV6-5,.,CASSTGYNEQFF,TGTGCCAGCAGTACAGGTTACAATGAGCAGTTCTTC
.,12,TRBJ1-2,TRBV6-5,.,CASSPRDHGYTF,TGTGCCAGCAGCCCCAGGGACCATGGCTACACCTTC
.,15,TRBJ1-5,TRBV7-6,.,CASSSLRGGNQPQHF,TGTGCCAGCAGCTCCCTACGGGGGGGCAATCAGCCCCAGCATTTT
.,15,TRBJ1-5,TRBV2,TRBD1,CASSDGTGGFQPQHF,TGTGCCAGCAGTGATGGGACAGGGGGGTTTCAGCCCCAGCATTTT
.,14,TRBJ2-5,TRBV2,.,CASSRDLSQETQYF,TGTGCCAGCAGTCGGGACCTATCTCAAGAGACCCAGTACTTC
.,15,TRBJ2-7,TRBV6-5,TRBD2,CASRLLAGESYEQYF,TGTGCCAGCAGACTACTAGCGGGAGAGTCCTACGAGCAGTACTTC
.,14,TRBJ1-4,TRBV5-4,.,CASSLAVESEKLFF,TGTGCCAGCAGCTTGGCGGTTGAGAGTGAAAAACTGTTTTTT
.,13,TRBJ1-2,TRBV6-2/TRBV6-3,.,CASSYPALPGYTF,TGTGCCAGCAGTTACCCGGCGCTCCCTGGCTACACCTTC
.,14,TRBJ1-1,TRBV19,.,CASSSGWGTTEAFF,TGTGCCAGTAGTTCTGGTTGGGGGACCACTGAAGCTTTCTTT
once,13,TRBJ1-2,TRBV28,TRBD1,CASGTGTSYGYTF,TGTGCCAGTGGGACAGGGACTTCCTATGGCTACACCTTC
.,14,TRBJ2-7,TRBV9,.,CASSVGPGPVEQYF,TGTGCCAGCAGCGTAGGTCCAGGGCCGGTCGAGCAGTACTTC
.,15,TRBJ1-5,TRBV6-6,TRBD1,CASSPGQYSNQPQHF,TGTGCCAGCAGCCCGGGACAGTATAGCAATCAGCCCCAGCATTTT
few,17,TRBJ1-5,TRBV27,.,CASSPSVREHSNQPQHF,TGTGCCAGCAGCCCTTCCGTCCGGGAGCATAGCAATCAGCCCCAGCATTTT
.,15,TRBJ2-5,TRBV27,TRBD1,CASSPRTGYQETQYF,TGTGCCAGCAGTCCACGGACAGGGTACCAAGAGACCCAGTACTTC
once,10,TRBJ2-7,TRBV20-1,.,CSALRGEQYF,TGCAGTGCTTTGCGAGGGGAGCAGTACTTC
.,11,TRBJ1-1,TRBV7-2,.,CASRQSTEAFF,TGTGCCAGCAGACAAAGTACTGAAGCTTTCTTT
.,16,TRBJ2-7,TRBV5-6,.,CASSLSRGGFSYEQYF,TGTGCCAGCAGCTTGAGTCGTGGAGGGTTCTCCTACGAGCAGTACTTC
.,15,TRBJ1-2,TRBV30,.,CAWSRDLRGFYGYTF,TGTGCCTGGAGCCGGGACTTACGGGGGTTCTATGGCTACACCTTC
.,15,TRBJ2-7,TRBV6-1,TRBD2,CASSESGLAFDEQYF,TGTGCCAGCAGTGAAAGTGGACTAGCCTTTGACGAGCAGTACTTC
.,15,TRBJ1-5,TRBV6-5,.,CASSPAEHSNQPQHF,TGTGCCAGCAGCCCAGCAGAGCATAGCAATCAGCCCCAGCATTTT
.,14,TRBJ2-5,TRBV24-1,.,CAIKRPGPQETQYF,TGTGCCATCAAAAGGCCGGGGCCCCAAGAGACCCAGTACTTC
.,15,TRBJ1-2,TRBV6-5,.,CASSYSRRGGYGYTF,TGTGCCAGCAGTTACTCGAGGCGGGGCGGCTATGGCTACACCTTC
.,16,TRBJ2-7,TRBV12-5,TRBD1,CASSSSPGTGSYEQYF,TGTGCTAGTTCAAGCTCTCCCGGGACAGGGTCCTACGAGCAGTACTTC
.,13,TRBJ2-7,TRBV9,.,CASSPKGGYEQYF,TGTGCCAGCAGCCCCAAGGGGGGATACGAGCAGTACTTC
.,15,TRBJ1-2,TRBV6-5,.,CASSYSAGANYGYTF,TGTGCCAGCAGTTACTCGGCTGGGGCTAACTATGGCTACACCTTC
.,11,TRBJ1-4,TRBV6-5,.,CASLTNEKLFF,TGTGCCAGCCTTACTAATGAAAAACTGTTTTTT
.,16,TRBJ2-3,TRBV19,.,CASSLLGTRGTDTQYF,TGTGCCAGCAGCCTCCTCGGGACAAGGGGCACAGATACGCAGTATTTT
.,15,TRBJ1-1,TRBV5-4,.,CASSLGWGRNTEAFF,TGTGCCAGCAGCTTGGGGTGGGGGAGGAACACTGAAGCTTTCTTT
.,17,TRBJ2-2,TRBV5-1,TRBD1,CASSFMRQGSNTGELFF,TGCGCCAGCAGCTTCATGCGACAGGGATCGAACACCGGGGAGCTGTTTTTT
.,15,TRBJ2-7,TRBV18,.,CASSPTEAGVYEQYF,TGTGCCAGCTCACCAACGGAGGCAGGGGTGTACGAGCAGTACTTC
.,16,TRBJ2-1,TRBV6-2/TRBV6-3,.,CASSIGLTGDYNEQFF,TGTGCCAGTAGCATCGGTCTCACCGGGGATTACAATGAGCAGTTCTTC
.,13,TRBJ1-2,TRBV19,.,CASSISPVNGYTF,TGTGCCAGTAGTATATCTCCGGTCAATGGCTACACCTTC
.,14,TRBJ1-2,TRBV19,TRBD1,CASIRQGDVRGYTF,TGTGCCAGTATTAGACAGGGAGACGTGCGTGGCTACACCTTC
.,14,TRBJ1-5,TRBV28,.,CASKGGFSNQPQHF,TGTGCCAGCAAGGGAGGGTTTAGCAATCAGCCCCAGCATTTT
once,14,TRBJ1-1,TRBV9,.,CASSVEGPGTEAFF,TGTGCCAGCAGCGTAGAAGGGCCGGGGACTGAAGCTTTCTTT
.,15,TRBJ2-7,TRBV6-2/TRBV6-3,TRBD2,CASSFGLAGVGEQYF,TGTGCCAGCAGTTTCGGGTTAGCGGGAGTTGGCGAGCAGTACTTC
.,15,TRBJ1-1,TRBV6-5,.,CASSYMRSRYTEAFF,TGTGCCAGCAGTTACATGCGGTCGCGGTACACTGAAGCTTTCTTT